The 7 T cell receptor beta chains in this list originate from one sample, sequenced in a study of human T cells and chemical hapten exposure. The time point: pre-sensitization, week 0. Treatment defined: therapeutic diphenylcyclopropenone sensitization with weekly scalp DPC. Unfractionated whole blood yielded the extracted total RNA. TCRdb reprocessed the RACE reads via MiXCR and lists one record per CDR3 protein. The sample includes approximately 50,000 distinct CDR3 sequences, 9.5% to 10% of them seen just once. Source: whole blood, taken in connection with sensitization to the hapten diphenylcyclopropenone (DPC). The receptors here all came from a woman aged 25 to 45 with alopecia areata. Some clones in this sample may be carry-over from other donors' samples.

The chain carries TRBV7-8 and TRBJ2-5; tentative D call: TRBD2 (5 bases). Germline V gene data show CDR1 as SGHVS and CDR2 as FQNEAQ. The CDR3 consists of 18 residues. V was shortened by 0 bases and J by 7 bases, with 24 bases between the two germline ends. CDR3 in amino acids: CASSLAPRRWLGESTQYF. CDR3 DNA sequence: TGTGCCAGCAGCTTAGCGCCCCGTCGTTGGTTGGGAGAGTCGACCCAGTACTTC.

The table lists this clonotype with a few counts. The chain carries TRBV19 and TRBJ2-7; D remains ambiguous. CDR1 and CDR2 (germline): LNHDA, SQIVND (reference sequence). This CDR3 region has 13 residues. Trimming cost V 7 bases and J 2 bases, with 12 bases left between them. The DNA for the CDR3 is TGTGCCAGTAAGGCTAGTTTCGCCTACGAGCAGTACTTC. It is translated as CASKASFAYEQYF.

This clonotype was counted ten times or more. The chain employs TRBV7-9 and TRBJ1-5; perhaps TRBD1 as D (6 bases). Trimming pared 6 bases from V and 3 bases from J, leaving 12 bases between. This CDR3 contains 14 residues. Per the germline V gene, CDR1 is SEHNR and CDR2 is FQNEAQ (reference sequence). Written as DNA, the CDR3 is TGTGCCAGCAGTCGAGGACAGTTCAATCAGCCCCAGCATTTT. Its translation is CASSRGQFNQPQHF.

This clonotype was counted at least ten times. The V call is TRBV6-5, the J call TRBJ1-1; TRBD1 aligns across 9 bases. V lost 0 bases, J lost 4 bases, and 9 bases stayed unmatched. The germline V gene encodes CDR1 MNHEY and CDR2 SVGAGI. The CDR3 extends over 17 amino acids. CDR3 protein: CASSYSLNRGQSTEAFF. The CDR3 DNA reads TGTGCCAGCAGTTACTCCCTTAACAGGGGGCAGAGCACTGAAGCTTTCTTT.

The chain couples TRBV6-5 to TRBJ2-3; 8 bases agree with TRBD2. The CDR3 length is 14 residues. The germline V gene has CDR1 MNHEY and CDR2 SVGAGI. Germline trimming cut 8 bases from V and 3 bases from J; bases unmatched to any gene: 7. The CDR3 region is CASGGGGTTDTQYF. CDR3 coding DNA: TGTGCCAGCGGGGGCGGGGGGACTACAGATACGCAGTATTTT.

The V and J genes are TRBV10-3 and TRBJ1-1, with TRBD1 as a possible D gene (5 bases). V was pared by 3 bases and J by 4 bases, with 12 bases between. The germline CDR1 and CDR2 sequences are ENHRY and SYGVKD. The CDR3 contains 14 residues. The CDR3 protein is CAISDIGGTTEAFF. CDR3 sequence (DNA): TGTGCCATCAGTGACATCGGGGGGACCACTGAAGCTTTCTTT.

Ten or more counts support this clonotype. The V call is TRBV2, the J call TRBJ1-2; D is unclear. The ends were cut back, 6 bases at V and 6 bases at J, with 17 bases in the middle. The CDR3 length is 14 residues. CDR1 and CDR2 from the germline V gene are SNHLY and FYNNEI. In nucleotides, the CDR3 is TGTGCCAGCAGAGGGTCTCGGGGTGCCCATGGCTACACCTTC. Its protein is CASRGSRGAHGYTF.